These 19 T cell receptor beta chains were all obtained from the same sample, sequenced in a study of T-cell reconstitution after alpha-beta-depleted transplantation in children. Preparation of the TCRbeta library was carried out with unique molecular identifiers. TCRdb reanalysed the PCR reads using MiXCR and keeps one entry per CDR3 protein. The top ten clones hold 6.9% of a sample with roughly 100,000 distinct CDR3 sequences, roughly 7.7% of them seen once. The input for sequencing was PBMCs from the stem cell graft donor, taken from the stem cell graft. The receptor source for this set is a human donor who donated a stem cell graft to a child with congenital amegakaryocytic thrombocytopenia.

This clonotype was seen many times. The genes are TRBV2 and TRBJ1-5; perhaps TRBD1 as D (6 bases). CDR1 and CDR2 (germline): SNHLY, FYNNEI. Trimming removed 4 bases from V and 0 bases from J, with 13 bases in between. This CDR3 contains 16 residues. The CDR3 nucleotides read TGTGCCAGCAGTGGAGGAGGGGGGACTAGCAATCAGCCCCAGCATTTT. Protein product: CASSGGGGTSNQPQHF.

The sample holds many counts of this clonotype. CDR3 DNA: TGTGCCAGCAGTTTAGTTGGTGGGACCGGCACCGGGGAGCTGTTTTTT. This translates into CASSLVGGTGTGELFF. The chain combines TRBV12-3 or TRBV12-4 with TRBJ2-2; D is perhaps TRBD1 or TRBD2 (5 bases each). The length of the CDR3 is 16 residues. V lost 1 base to trimming and J lost 4 bases, with 13 bases between them.

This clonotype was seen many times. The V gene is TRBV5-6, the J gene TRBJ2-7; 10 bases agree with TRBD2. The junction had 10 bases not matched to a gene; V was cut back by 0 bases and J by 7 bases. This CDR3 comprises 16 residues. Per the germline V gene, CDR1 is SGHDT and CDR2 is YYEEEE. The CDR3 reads CASSLALAGELSEQYF. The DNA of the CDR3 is TGTGCCAGCAGCTTGGCCCTAGCGGGAGAACTGAGTGAGCAGTACTTC.

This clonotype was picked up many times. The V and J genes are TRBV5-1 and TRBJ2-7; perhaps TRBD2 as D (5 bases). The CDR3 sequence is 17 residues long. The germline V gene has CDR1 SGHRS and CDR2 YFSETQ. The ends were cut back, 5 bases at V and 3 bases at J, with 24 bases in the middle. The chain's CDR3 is CASRAGVDSLGYYEQYF. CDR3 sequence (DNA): TGCGCCAGCAGGGCGGGTGTGGATTCCTTGGGGTACTACGAGCAGTACTTC. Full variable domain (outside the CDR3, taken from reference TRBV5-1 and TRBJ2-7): KAGVTQTPRYLIKTRGQQVTLSCSPISGHRSVSWYQQTPGQGLQFLFEYFSETQRNKGNFPGRFSGRQFSNSRSEMNVSTLELGDSALYLCASRAGVDSLGYYEQYFGPGTRLTVT.

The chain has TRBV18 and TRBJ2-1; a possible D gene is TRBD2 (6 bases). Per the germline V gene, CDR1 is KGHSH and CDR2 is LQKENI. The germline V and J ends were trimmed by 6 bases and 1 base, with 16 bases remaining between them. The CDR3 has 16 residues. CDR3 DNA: TGTGCCAGCTCCCTGGTCGGCGGGACGTCCTACAATGAGCAGTTCTTC. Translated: CASSLVGGTSYNEQFF. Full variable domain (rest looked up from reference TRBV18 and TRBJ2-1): NAGVMQNPRHLVRRRGQEARLRCSPMKGHSHVYWYRQLPEEGLKFMVYLQKENIIDESGMPKERFSAEFPKEGPSILRIQQVVRGDSAAYFCASSLVGGTSYNEQFFGPGTRLTVL.

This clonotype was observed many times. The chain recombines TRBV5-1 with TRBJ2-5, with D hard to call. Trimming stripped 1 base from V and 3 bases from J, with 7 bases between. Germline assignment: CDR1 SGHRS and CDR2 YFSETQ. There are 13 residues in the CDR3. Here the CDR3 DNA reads TGCGCCAGCAGCTTGTTGTCAGAAGAGACCCAGTACTTC. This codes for CASSLLSEETQYF.

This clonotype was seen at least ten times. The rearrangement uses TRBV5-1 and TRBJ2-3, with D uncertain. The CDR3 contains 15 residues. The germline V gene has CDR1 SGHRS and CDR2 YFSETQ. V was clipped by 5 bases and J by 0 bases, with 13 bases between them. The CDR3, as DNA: TGCGCCAGCAGAGATTACTGGTCTAGCACAGATACGCAGTATTTT. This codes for CASRDYWSSTDTQYF.

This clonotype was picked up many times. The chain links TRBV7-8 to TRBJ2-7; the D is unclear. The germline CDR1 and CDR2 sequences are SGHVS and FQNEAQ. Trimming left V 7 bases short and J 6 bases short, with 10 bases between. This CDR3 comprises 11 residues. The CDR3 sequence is CASTSRGEQYF. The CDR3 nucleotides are TGTGCCAGCACCTCAAGAGGCGAGCAGTACTTC.

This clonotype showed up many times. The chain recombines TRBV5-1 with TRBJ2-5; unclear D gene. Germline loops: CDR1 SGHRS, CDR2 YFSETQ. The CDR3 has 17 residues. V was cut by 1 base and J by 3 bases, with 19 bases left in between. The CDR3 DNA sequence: TGCGCCAGCAGCTTGCCCCTAAGAAGGGCGGAAAAAGAGACCCAGTACTTC. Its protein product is CASSLPLRRAEKETQYF.

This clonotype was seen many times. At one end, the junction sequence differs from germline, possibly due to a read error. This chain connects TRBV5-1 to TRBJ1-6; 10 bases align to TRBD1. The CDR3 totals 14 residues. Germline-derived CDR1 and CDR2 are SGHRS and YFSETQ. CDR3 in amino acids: CASSWGQGNSPLHF. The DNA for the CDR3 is TGTGCCAGCAGCTGGGGACAGGGGAATTCACCCCTCCACTTT.

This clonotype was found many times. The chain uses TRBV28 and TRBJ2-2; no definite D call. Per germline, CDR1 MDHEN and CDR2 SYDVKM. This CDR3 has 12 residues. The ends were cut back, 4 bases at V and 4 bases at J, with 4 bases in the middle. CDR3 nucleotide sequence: TGTGCCAGCAGTTACAGCACCGGGGAGCTGTTTTTT. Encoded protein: CASSYSTGELFF.

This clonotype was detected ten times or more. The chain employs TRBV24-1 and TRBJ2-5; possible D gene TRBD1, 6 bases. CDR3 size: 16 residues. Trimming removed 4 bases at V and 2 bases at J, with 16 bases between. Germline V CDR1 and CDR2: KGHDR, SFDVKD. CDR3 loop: CATSDRWTDGQETQYF. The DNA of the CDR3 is TGTGCCACCAGTGACCGATGGACAGATGGACAAGAGACCCAGTACTTC.

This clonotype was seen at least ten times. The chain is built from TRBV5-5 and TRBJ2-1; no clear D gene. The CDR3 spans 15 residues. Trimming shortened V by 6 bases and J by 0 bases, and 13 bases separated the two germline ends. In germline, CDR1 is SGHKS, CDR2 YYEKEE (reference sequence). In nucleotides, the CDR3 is TGTGCCAGCACGCCTGAAAGATACTCCTACAATGAGCAGTTCTTC. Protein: CASTPERYSYNEQFF.

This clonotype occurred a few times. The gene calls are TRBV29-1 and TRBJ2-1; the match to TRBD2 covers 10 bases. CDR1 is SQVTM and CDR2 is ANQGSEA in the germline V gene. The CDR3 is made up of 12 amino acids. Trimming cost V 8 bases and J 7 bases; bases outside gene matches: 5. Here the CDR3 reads CSLSGGANEQFF. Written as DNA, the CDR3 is TGCAGCTTAAGCGGGGGGGCGAATGAGCAGTTCTTC.

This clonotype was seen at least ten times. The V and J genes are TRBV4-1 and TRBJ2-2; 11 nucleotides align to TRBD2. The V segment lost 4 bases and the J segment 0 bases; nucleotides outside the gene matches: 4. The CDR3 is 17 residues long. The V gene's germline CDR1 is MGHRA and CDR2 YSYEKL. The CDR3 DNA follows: TGCGCCAGCAGCCCAGCTAGCGGGAGGTCGAACACCGGGGAGCTGTTTTTT. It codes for CASSPASGRSNTGELFF.

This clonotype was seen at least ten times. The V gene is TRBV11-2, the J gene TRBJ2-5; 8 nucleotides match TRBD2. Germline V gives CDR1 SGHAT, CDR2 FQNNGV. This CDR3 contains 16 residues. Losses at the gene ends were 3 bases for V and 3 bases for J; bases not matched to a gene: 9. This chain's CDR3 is CASSLTVAGRKETQYF. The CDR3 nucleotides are TGTGCCAGCAGCTTGACCGTAGCGGGGCGGAAAGAGACCCAGTACTTC.

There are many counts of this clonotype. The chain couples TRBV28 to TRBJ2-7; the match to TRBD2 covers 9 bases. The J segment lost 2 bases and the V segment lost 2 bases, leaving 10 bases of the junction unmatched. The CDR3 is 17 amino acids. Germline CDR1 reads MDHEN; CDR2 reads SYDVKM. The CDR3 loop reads CASSLLGSEREAYEQYF. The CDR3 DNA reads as TGTGCCAGCAGTTTACTGGGTAGCGAGCGGGAGGCCTACGAGCAGTACTTC.

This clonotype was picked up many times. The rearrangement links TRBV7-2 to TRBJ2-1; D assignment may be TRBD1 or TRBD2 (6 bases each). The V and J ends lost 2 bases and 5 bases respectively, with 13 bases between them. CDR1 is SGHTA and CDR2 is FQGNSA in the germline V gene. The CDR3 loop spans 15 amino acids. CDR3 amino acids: CASSLSRGPHNEQFF. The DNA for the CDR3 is TGTGCCAGCAGCTTAAGCCGGGGGCCGCACAATGAGCAGTTCTTC.

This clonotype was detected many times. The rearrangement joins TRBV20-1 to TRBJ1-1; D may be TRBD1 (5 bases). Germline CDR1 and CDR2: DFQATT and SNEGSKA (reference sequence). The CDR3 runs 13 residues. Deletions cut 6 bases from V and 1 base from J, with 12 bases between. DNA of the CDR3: TGCAGTGCCCCGGGACTGTCGAACACTGAAGCTTTCTTT. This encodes CSAPGLSNTEAFF.